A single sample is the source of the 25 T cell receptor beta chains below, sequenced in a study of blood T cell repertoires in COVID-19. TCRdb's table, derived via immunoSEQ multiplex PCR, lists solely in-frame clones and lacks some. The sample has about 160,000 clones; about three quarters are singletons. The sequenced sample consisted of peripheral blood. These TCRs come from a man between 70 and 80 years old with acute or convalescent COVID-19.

The DNA of the CDR3 is TGCACCAGCAGCAGAGCTTTATCTGGAAACACCATATATTTT. The encoded protein is CTSSRALSGNTIYF. The chain combines TRBV1 with TRBJ1-3. TRBV1 is tagged as a pseudogene. The CDR3 length is 14 residues.

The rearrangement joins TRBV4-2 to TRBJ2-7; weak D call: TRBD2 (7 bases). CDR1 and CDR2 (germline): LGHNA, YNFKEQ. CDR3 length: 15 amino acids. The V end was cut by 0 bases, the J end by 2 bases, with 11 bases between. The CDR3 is CASSQEIGGPYEQYF. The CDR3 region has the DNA TGTGCCAGCAGCCAAGAAATCGGGGGGCCCTACGAGCAGTACTTC.

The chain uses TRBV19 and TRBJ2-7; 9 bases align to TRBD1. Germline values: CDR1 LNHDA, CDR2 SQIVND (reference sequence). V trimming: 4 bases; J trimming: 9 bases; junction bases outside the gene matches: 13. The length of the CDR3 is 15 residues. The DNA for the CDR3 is TGTGCCAGTAGTACCACCGGGACAGGGAGTATCGGGCAGTACTTC. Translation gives CASSTTGTGSIGQYF.

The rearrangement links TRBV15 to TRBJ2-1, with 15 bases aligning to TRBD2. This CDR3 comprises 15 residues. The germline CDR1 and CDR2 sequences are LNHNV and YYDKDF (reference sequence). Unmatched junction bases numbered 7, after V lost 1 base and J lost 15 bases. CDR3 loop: CATSRGGTSGGPGFF. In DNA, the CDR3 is TGTGCCACCAGCAGAGGTGGGACTAGCGGGGGGCCTGGGTTCTTC. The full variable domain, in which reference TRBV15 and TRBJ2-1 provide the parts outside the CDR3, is DAMVIQNPRYQVTQFGKPVTLSCSQTLNHNVMYWYQQKSSQAPKLLFHYYDKDFNNEADTPDNFQSRRPNTSFCFLDIRSPGLGDTAMYLCATSRGGTSGGPGFFGPGTRLTVL.

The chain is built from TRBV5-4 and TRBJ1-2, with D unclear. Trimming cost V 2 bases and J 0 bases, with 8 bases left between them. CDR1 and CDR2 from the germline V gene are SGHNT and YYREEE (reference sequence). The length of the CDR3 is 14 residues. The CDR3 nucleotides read TGTGCCAGCAGCTTAATGAGAACTAACTATGGCTACACCTTC. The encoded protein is CASSLMRTNYGYTF.

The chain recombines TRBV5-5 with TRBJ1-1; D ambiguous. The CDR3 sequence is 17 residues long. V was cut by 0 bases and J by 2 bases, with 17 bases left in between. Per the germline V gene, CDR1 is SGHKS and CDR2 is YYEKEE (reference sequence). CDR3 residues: CASSLALGITGNTEAFF. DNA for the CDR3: TGTGCCAGCAGCTTGGCCTTAGGAATCACGGGTAACACTGAAGCTTTCTTT.

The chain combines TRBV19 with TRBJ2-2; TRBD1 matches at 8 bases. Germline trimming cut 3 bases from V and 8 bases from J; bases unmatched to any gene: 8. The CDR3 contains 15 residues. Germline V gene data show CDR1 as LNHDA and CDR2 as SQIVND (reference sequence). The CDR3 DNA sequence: TGTGCCAGTAGTATCGGTCAGGGGGCCCCAGGGGAGCTGTTTTTT. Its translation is CASSIGQGAPGELFF.

This CDR3 reads CASSPGGEQFF. DNA of the CDR3: TGTGCCAGCAGCCCCGGCGGTGAGCAGTTCTTC. The genes are TRBV9 and TRBJ2-1; D is unclear. Trimming pared 4 bases from V and 9 bases from J, leaving 8 bases between. Germline values: CDR1 SGDLS, CDR2 YYNGEE. This CDR3 comprises 11 residues. The variable domain in full, with the rest retrieved from reference TRBV9 and TRBJ2-1, is DSGVTQTPKHLITATGQRVTLRCSPRSGDLSVYWYQQSLDQGLQFLIQYYNGEERAKGNILERFSAQQFPDLHSELNLSSLELGDSALYFCASSPGGEQFFGPGTRLTVL.

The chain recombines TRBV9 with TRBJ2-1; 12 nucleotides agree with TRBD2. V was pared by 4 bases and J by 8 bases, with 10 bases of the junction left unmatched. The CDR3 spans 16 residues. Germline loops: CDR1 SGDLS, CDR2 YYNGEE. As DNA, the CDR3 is TGTGCCAGCAGCCAGGGACTAGCGGGCGCTTCCCATGAGCAGTTCTTC. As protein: CASSQGLAGASHEQFF.

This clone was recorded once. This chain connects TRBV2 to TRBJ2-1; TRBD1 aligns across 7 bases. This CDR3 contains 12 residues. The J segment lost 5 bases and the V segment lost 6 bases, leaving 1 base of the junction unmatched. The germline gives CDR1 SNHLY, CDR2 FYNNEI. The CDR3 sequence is CASRDRDNEQFF. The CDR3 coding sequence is TGTGCCAGCAGAGACAGGGACAATGAGCAGTTCTTC. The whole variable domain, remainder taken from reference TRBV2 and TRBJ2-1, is EPEVTQTPSHQVTQMGQEVILRCVPISNHLYFYWYRQILGQKVEFLVSFYNNEISEKSEIFDDQFSVERPDGSNFTLKIRSTKLEDSAMYFCASRDRDNEQFFGPGTRLTVL.

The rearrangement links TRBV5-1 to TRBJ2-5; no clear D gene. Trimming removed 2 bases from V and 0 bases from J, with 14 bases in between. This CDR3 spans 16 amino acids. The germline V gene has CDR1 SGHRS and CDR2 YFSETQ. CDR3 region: CASSFVPGLNQETQYF. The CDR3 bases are TGCGCCAGCAGCTTCGTACCCGGTCTAAACCAAGAGACCCAGTACTTC.

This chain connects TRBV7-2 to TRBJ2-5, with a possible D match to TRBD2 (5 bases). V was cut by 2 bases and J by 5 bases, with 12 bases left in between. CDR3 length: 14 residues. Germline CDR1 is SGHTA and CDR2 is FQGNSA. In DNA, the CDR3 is TGTGCCAGCAGCTTAAACCCGGGGAAGGAGACCCAGTACTTC. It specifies CASSLNPGKETQYF.

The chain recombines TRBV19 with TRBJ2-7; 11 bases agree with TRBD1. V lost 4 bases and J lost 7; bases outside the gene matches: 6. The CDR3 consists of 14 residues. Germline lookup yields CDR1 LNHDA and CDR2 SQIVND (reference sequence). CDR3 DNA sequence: TGTGCCAGTAGTACAGGACAGGGGGCGCAGGAGCAGTACTTC. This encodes CASSTGQGAQEQYF.

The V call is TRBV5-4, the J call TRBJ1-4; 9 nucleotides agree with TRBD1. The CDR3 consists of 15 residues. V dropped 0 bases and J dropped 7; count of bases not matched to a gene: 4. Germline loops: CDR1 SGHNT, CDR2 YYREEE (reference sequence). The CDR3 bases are TGTGCCAGCAGCTTGGGGGACAGGGTTGGTGAAAAACTGTTTTTT. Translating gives CASSLGDRVGEKLFF. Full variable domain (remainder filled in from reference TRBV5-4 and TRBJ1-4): ETGVTQSPTHLIKTRGQQVTLRCSSQSGHNTVSWYQQALGQGPQFIFQYYREEENGRGNFPPRFSGLQFPNYSSELNVNALELDDSALYLCASSLGDRVGEKLFFGSGTQLSVL.

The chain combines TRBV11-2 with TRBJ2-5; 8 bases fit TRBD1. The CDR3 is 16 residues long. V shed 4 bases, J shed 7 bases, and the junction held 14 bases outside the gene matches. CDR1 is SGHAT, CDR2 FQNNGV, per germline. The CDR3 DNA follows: TGTGCCAGCAGCTCCCTGGGACAGGACCTTGGAAGGACCCAGTACTTC. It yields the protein CASSSLGQDLGRTQYF.

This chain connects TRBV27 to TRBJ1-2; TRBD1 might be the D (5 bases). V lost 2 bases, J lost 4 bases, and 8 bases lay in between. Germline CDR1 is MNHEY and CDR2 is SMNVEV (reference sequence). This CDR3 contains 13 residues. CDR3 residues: CASSLRQFYGYTF. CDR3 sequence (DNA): TGTGCCAGCAGTTTAAGACAGTTCTATGGCTACACCTTC.

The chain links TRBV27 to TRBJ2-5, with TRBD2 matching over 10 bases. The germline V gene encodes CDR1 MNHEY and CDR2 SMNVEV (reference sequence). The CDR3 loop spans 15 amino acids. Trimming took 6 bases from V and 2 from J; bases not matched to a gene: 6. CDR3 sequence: CASSHTSGVQETQYF. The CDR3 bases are TGTGCCAGCAGCCATACTAGCGGGGTACAAGAGACCCAGTACTTC.

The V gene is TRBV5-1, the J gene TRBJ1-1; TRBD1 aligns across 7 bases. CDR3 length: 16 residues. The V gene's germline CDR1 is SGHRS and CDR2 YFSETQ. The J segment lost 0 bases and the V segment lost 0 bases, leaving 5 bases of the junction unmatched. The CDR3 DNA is TGCGCCAGCAGCTTGGTGACAGGGAATTTGAACACTGAAGCTTTCTTT. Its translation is CASSLVTGNLNTEAFF.

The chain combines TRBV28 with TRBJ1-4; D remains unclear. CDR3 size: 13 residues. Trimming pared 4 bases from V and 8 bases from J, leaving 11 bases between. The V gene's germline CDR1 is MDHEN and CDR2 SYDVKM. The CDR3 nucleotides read TGTGCCAGCAGTTCGACCGACTCCGAAAAACTGTTTTTT. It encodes CASSSTDSEKLFF.

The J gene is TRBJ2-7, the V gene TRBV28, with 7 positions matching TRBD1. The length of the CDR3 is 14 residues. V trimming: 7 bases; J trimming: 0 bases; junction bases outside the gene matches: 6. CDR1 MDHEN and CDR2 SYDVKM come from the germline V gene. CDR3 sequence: CASIGGLSSYEQYF. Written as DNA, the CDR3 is TGTGCCAGCATAGGGGGCCTCAGCTCCTACGAGCAGTACTTC.

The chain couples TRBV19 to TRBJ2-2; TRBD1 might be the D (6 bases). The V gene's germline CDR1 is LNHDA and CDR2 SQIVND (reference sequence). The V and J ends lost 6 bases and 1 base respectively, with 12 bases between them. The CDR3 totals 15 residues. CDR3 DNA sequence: TGTGCCAGTAGCCCAGACAGGAGGAACACCGGGGAGCTGTTTTTT. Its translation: CASSPDRRNTGELFF.

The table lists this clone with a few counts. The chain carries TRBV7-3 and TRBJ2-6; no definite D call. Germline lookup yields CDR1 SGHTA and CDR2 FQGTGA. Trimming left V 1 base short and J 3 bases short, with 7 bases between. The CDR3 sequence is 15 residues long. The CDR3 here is CASSLNLGGANVLTF. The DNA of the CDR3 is TGTGCCAGCAGCTTAAACCTAGGTGGGGCCAACGTCCTGACTTTC.

The chain's CDR3 is CASTQLAMGGNSPLHF. The DNA of the CDR3 is TGTGCCAGCACACAATTAGCGATGGGGGGGAATTCACCCCTCCACTTT. The rearrangement links TRBV7-8 to TRBJ1-6; the D gene is possibly TRBD1 (5 bases). The V gene lost 7 bases and the J gene lost 7 bases, with 20 bases spanning the gap. CDR1 is SGHVS and CDR2 is FQNEAQ in the germline V gene. The CDR3 spans 16 residues.

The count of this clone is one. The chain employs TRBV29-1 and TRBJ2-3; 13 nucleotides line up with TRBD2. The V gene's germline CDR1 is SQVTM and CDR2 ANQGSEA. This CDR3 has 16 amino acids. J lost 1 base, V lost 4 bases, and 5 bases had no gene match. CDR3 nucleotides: TGCAGCGTTGCCACTAGCGGGAGGGGTCGCACAGATACGCAGTATTTT. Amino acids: CSVATSGRGRTDTQYF.

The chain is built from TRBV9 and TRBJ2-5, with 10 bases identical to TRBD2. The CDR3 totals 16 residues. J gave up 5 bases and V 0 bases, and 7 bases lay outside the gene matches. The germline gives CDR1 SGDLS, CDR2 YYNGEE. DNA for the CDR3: TGTGCCAGCAGCGTAGCAGCGGGGGGGCGAGGGGAGACCCAGTACTTC. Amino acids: CASSVAAGGRGETQYF.